This TCR beta chain was sequenced for a study of blood T cell repertoires in COVID-19. Across the study: The study drew acute and convalescent COVID-19 samples from the United States, Italy and Spain. PBMCs, B-cell-depleted T cells, or T cells were the source of the cDNA or gDNA that made up the material.

Assay: immunoSEQ multiplex PCR; the TCRdb copy retains only in-frame clones and omits some. The profile shows 350,000 or so clones, more than 70% of them singletons. CDR1 and CDR2 from the germline V gene are SEHNR and FQNEAQ (reference sequence). With 8 bases removed from V and 8 bases from J, the gap between germline ends came to 18 bases. CDR3 length: 13 amino acids. Adults between about 18 and 95 years of age took part from about 24 US areas. In assigning cohorts, the study relied on participant-reported clinical history. The sequence derives from a woman aged 25 to 45 who had been exposed to COVID-19. The sample taken for sequencing was PBMCs or T cells enriched from blood (not recorded which). The V call is TRBV7-9, the J call TRBJ1-2; unclear D gene. The CDR3 reads CASGHPARQGYTF. The CDR3 bases are TGTGCCAGCGGGCATCCAGCCCGCCAGGGCTACACCTTC.